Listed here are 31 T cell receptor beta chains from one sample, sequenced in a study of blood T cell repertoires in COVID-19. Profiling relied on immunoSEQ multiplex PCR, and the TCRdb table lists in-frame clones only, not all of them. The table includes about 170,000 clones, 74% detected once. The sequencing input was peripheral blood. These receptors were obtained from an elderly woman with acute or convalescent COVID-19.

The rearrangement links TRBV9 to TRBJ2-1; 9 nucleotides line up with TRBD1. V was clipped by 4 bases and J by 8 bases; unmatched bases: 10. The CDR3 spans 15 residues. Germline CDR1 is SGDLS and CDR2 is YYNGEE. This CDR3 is CASSLTTDRGHEQFF. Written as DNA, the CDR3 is TGTGCCAGCAGCCTAACGACGGACAGGGGACATGAGCAGTTCTTC.

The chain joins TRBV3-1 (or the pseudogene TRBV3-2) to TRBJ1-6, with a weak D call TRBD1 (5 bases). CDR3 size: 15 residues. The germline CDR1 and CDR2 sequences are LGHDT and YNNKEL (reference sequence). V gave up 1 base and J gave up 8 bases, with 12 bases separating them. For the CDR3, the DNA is TGTGCCAGCAGCCAAGTTCAGGGAGGGCATTCACCCCTCCACTTT. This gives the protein CASSQVQGGHSPLHF.

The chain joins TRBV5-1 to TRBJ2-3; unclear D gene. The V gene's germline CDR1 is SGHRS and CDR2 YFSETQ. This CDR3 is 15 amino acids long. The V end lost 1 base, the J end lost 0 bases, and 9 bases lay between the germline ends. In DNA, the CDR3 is TGCGCCAGCAGCTTGCAGTCCGGGAGCACAGATACGCAGTATTTT. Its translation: CASSLQSGSTDTQYF.

The CDR3 here is CSADLPGGELFF. The CDR3 coding sequence is TGCAGCGCTGACCTCCCGGGCGGGGAGCTGTTTTTT. This sequence joins TRBV29-1 and TRBJ2-2; D is undetermined. The V gene's germline CDR1 is SQVTM and CDR2 ANQGSEA. Trimming removed 7 bases from V and 7 bases from J, with 13 bases in between. This CDR3 contains 12 residues.

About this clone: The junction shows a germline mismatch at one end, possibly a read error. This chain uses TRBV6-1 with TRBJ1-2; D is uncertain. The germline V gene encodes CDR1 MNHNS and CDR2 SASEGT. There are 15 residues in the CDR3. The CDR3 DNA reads TGTGCCAGCCGTGAGACGGGCGAGGGAAACTATGGCTACACCTTC. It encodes CASRETGEGNYGYTF.

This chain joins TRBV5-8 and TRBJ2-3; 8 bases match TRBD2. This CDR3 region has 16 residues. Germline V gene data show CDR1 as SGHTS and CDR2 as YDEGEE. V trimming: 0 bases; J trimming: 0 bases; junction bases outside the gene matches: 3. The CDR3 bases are TGTGCCAGCAGCTTGGTAACTAGCGGAAGCACAGATACGCAGTATTTT. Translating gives CASSLVTSGSTDTQYF.

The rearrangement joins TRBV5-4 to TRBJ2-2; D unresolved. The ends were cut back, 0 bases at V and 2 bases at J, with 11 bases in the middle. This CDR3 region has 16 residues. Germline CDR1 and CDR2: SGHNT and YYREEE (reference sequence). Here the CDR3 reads CASSLGAGRNTGELFF. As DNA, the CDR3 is TGTGCCAGCAGCTTGGGGGCTGGCAGAAACACCGGGGAGCTGTTTTTT.

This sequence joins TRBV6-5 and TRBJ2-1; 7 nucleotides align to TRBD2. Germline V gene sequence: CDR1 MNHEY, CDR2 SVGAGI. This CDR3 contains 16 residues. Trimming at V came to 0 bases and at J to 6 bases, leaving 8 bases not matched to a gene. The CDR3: CASSYSSGKESNEQFF. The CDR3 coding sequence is TGTGCCAGCAGTTACTCCAGCGGGAAGGAGTCCAATGAGCAGTTCTTC.

CDR3 sequence: CASRPGTGEHSPLHF. For the CDR3, the DNA is TGCGCCAGCAGACCCGGGACAGGGGAACATTCACCCCTCCACTTT. V gene TRBV10-2 combines with J gene TRBJ1-6; the match to TRBD1 covers 10 bases. The trim removed 6 bases at V and 8 bases at J, leaving 7 bases unmatched. This CDR3 has 15 residues. Germline V lookup: CDR1 WSHSY, CDR2 SAAADI.

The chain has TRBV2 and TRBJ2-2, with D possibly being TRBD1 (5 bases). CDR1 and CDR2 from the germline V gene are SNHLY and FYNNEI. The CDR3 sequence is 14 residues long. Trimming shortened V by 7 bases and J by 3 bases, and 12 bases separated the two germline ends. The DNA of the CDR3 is TGTGCCAGCAAAGGGGTAGTCGACACCGGGGAGCTGTTTTTT. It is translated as CASKGVVDTGELFF.

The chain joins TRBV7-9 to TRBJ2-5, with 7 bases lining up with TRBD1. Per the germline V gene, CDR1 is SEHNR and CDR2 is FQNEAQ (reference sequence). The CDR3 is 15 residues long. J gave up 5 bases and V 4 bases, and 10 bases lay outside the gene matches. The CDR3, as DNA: TGTGCCAGCAGCTCCCCAGGGGGTAACGGGGAGACCCAGTACTTC. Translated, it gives CASSSPGGNGETQYF.

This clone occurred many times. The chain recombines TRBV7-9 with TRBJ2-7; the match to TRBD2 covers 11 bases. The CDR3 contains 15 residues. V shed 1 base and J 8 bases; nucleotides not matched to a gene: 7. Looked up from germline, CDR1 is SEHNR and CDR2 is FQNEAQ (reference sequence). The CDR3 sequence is CASSLGLGTSGKQYF. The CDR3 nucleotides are TGTGCCAGCAGCTTAGGATTGGGGACTAGCGGTAAGCAGTACTTC.

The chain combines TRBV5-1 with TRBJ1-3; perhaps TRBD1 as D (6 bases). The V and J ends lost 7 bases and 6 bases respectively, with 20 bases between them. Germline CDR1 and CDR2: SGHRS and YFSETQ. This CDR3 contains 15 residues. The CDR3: CASQHGTLRENTIYF. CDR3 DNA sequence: TGCGCCAGCCAACACGGGACACTACGAGAAAACACCATATATTTT.

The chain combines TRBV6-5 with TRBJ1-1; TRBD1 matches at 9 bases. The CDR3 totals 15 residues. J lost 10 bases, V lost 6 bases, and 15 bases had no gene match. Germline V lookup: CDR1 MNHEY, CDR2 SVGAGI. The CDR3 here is CASRVGTGSSRAAFF. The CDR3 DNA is TGTGCCAGCAGGGTTGGGACAGGGTCGTCCAGGGCAGCTTTCTTT.

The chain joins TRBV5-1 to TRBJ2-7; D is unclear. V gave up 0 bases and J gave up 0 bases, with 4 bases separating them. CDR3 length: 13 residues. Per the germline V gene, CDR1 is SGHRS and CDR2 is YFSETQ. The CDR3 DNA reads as TGCGCCAGCAGCTTGGACAACTCCTACGAGCAGTACTTC. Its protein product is CASSLDNSYEQYF.

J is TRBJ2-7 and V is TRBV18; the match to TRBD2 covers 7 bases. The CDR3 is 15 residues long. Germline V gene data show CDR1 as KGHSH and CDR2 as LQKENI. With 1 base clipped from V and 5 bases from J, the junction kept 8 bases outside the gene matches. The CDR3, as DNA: TGTGCCAGCTCACCACATGGGGGGGTCGTCCACGAGCAGTACTTC. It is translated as CASSPHGGVVHEQYF.

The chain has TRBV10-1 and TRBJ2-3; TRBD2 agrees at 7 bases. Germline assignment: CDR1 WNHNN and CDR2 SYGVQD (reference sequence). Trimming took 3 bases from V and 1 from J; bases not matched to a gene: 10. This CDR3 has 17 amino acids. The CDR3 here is CASSDGTIPRGTDTQYF. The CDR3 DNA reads TGCGCCAGCAGTGATGGGACTATTCCCCGGGGCACAGATACGCAGTATTTT.

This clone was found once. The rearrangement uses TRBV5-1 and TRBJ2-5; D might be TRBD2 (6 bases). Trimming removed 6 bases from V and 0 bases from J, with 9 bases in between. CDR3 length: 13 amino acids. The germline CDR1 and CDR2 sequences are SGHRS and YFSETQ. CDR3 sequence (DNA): TGCGCCAGCACCACGGGAGACCAAGAGACCCAGTACTTC. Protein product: CASTTGDQETQYF.

The CDR3 sequence: CASSPPGEFYEQYF. The CDR3 nucleotides read TGTGCCAGCTCACCTCCGGGGGAGTTCTACGAGCAGTACTTC. The chain employs TRBV18 and TRBJ2-7; a weak D match, TRBD2 (6 bases). V gave up 3 bases and J gave up 3 bases, with 12 bases separating them. This CDR3 contains 14 residues. The germline CDR1 and CDR2 sequences are KGHSH and LQKENI.

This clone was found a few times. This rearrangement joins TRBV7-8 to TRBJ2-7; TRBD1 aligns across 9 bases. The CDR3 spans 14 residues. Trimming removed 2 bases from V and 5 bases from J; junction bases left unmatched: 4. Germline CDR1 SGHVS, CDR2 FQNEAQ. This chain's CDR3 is CASSLTGGLDEQYF. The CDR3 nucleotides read TGTGCCAGCAGCTTAACAGGGGGCCTGGACGAGCAGTACTTC.

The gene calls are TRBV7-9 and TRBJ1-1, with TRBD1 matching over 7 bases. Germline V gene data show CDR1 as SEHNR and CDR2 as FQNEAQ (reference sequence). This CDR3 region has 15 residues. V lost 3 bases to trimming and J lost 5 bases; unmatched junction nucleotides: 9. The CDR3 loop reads CASSLAGGSGTEAFF. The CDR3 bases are TGTGCCAGCAGCTTGGCAGGGGGGAGTGGAACTGAAGCTTTCTTT.

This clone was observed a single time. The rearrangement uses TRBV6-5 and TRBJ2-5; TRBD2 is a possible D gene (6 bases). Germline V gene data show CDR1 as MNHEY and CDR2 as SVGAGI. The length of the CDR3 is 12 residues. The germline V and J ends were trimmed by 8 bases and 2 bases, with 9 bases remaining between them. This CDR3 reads CASSGDQETQYF. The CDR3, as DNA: TGTGCCAGCTCGGGGGATCAAGAGACCCAGTACTTC.

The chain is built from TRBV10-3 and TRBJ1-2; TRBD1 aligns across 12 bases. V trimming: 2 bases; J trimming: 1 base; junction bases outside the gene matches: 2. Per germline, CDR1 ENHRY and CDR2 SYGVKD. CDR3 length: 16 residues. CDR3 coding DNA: TGTGCCATCAGTGAGGGGACAGGGGGCATTAACTATGGCTACACCTTC. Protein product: CAISEGTGGINYGYTF.

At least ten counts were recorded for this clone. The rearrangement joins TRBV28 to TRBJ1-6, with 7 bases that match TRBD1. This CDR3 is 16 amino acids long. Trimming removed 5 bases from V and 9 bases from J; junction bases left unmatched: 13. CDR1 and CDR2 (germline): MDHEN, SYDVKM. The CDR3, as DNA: TGTGCCAGCAGTATAGGGGGCCAGGCTCAAGGTTCACCCCTCCACTTT. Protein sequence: CASSIGGQAQGSPLHF.

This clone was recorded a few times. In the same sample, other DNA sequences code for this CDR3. DNA for the CDR3: TGTGCCAGCAGTTCCGGACTAGCTTACAATGAGCAGTTCTTC. Translating it yields CASSSGLAYNEQFF. The chain couples TRBV11-3 to TRBJ2-1; 8 bases align to TRBD2. Germline trimming cut 6 bases from V and 4 bases from J; bases unmatched to any gene: 5. CDR1 and CDR2 (germline): SGHNT, YENEEA. The CDR3 has 14 amino acids.

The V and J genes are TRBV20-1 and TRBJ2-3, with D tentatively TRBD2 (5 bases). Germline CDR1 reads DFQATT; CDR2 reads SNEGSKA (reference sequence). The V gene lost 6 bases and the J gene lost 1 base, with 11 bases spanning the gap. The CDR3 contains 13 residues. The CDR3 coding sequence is TGCAGTGCGAGTAGAGCGGGCACAGATACGCAGTATTTT. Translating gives CSASRAGTDTQYF.

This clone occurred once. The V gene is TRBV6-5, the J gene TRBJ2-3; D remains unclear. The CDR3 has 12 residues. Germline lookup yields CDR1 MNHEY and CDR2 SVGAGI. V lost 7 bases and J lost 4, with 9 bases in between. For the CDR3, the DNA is TGTGCCAGCACTCGAAGCCCAGATACGCAGTATTTT. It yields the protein CASTRSPDTQYF.

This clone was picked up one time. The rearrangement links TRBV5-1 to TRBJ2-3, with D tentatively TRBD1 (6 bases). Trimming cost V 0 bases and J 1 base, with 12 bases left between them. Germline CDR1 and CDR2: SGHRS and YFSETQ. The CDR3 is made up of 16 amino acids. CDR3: CASSLGTASRTDTQYF. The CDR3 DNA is TGCGCCAGCAGCTTGGGGACAGCCAGCCGCACAGATACGCAGTATTTT.

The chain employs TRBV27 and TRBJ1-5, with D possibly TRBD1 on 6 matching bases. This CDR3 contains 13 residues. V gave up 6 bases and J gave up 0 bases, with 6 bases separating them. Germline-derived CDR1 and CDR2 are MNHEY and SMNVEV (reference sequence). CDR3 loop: CASRQGSNQPQHF. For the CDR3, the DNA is TGTGCCAGCAGACAGGGTAGCAATCAGCCCCAGCATTTT.

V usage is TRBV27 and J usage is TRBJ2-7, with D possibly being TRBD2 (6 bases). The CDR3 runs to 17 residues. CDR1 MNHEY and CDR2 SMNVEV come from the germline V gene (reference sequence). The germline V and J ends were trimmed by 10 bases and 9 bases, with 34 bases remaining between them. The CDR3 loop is CATRPHGVVGSYLGQYF. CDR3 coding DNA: TGTGCCACCAGGCCGCATGGGGTAGTCGGGAGTTACCTTGGGCAGTACTTC.

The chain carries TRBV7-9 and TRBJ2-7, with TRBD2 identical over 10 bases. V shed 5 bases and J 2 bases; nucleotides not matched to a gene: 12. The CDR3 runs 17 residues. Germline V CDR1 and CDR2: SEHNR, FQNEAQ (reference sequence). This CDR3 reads CASSPGGAGGSTYEQYF. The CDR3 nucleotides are TGTGCCAGCAGCCCCGGAGGAGCGGGAGGGAGTACCTACGAGCAGTACTTC.